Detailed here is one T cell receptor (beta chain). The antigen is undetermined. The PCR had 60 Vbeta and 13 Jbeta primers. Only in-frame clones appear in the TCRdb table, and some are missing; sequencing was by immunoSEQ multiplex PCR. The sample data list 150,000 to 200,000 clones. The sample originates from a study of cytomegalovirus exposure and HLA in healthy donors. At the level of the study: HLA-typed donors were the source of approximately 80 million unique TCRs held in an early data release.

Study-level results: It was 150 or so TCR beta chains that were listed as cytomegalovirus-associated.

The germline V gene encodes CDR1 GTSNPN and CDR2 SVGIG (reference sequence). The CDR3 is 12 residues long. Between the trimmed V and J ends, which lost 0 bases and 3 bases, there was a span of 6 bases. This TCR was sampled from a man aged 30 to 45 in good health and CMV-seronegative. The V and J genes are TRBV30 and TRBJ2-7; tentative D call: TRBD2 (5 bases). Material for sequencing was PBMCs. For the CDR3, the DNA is TGTGCCTGGAGTGTAGGAGGCTACGAGCAGTACTTC. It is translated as CAWSVGGYEQYF.